Each of the 5 T cell receptor beta chains below was sequenced from the same sample in a study of CD8+ T cells in alopecia areata. In each case, RNA was isolated and then reverse transcribed into cDNA as the sequencing template. Using immunoSEQ multiplex PCR, the repertoire was profiled, and TCRdb retains in-frame clones only, with some absent. Of 120,000 or so clones in the sample, about 51% were seen once. The sequencing input was NKG2D-low CD8+ T cells sorted from blood. The receptors originated from a human donor with alopecia areata.

This clone was counted a few times. The chain combines TRBV28 with TRBJ2-7, with D possibly TRBD2 on 6 matching bases. The germline V gene encodes CDR1 MDHEN and CDR2 SYDVKM. This CDR3 is 13 amino acids long. V lost 6 bases and J lost 2, with 11 bases in between. The DNA for the CDR3 is TGTGCCAGCAGGGGACGGGAGACCTACGAGCAGTACTTC. The encoded protein is CASRGRETYEQYF.

V and J are TRBV25-1 and TRBJ2-7, with 9 bases aligning to TRBD1. The V gene end was trimmed by 9 bases and the J gene end by 2 bases; junction bases not matched to a gene: 11. The CDR3 sequence is 15 residues long. The germline V gene has CDR1 MGHDK and CDR2 SYGVNS. CDR3 in DNA: TGTGCCAGTGAAACGGACAGGGGAAGTCCCTACGAGCAGTACTTC. Translating gives CASETDRGSPYEQYF.

This clone was recorded a few times. This chain links TRBV29-1 with TRBJ2-1; TRBD2 is a possible D gene (5 bases). The germline V and J ends were trimmed by 3 bases and 4 bases, with 10 bases remaining between them. CDR1 is SQVTM and CDR2 is ANQGSEA in the germline V gene. This CDR3 region has 13 residues. This CDR3 is CSVDSDLYNEQFF. CDR3 nucleotides: TGCAGCGTTGATTCGGACTTGTACAATGAGCAGTTCTTC.

This clone was recorded a few times. J is TRBJ2-7 and V is TRBV25-1; no firm D call. Germline V lookup: CDR1 MGHDK, CDR2 SYGVNS. Trimming shortened V by 4 bases and J by 2 bases, and 6 bases separated the two germline ends. CDR3 length: 12 amino acids. CDR3 nucleotide sequence: TGTGCCAGCAGTGCCCATCCCTACGAGCAGTACTTC. Translated: CASSAHPYEQYF.

The chain is built from TRBV30 and TRBJ1-1; no firm D call. Trimming took 4 bases from V and 3 from J, leaving 9 bases between them. The CDR3 is 12 residues long. The germline gives CDR1 GTSNPN, CDR2 SVGIG (reference sequence). CDR3 DNA: TGTGCCTGGATGAGCTGGGACACTGAAGCTTTCTTT. The encoded protein is CAWMSWDTEAFF.